This T cell receptor beta chain came from a study of OX40 agonist ivuxolimab in advanced cancers. Study-level background: Cancers in dose escalation were hepatocellular, melanoma, renal cell and head and neck. Partial responses were achieved by three patients, of whom one had hepatocellular carcinoma and two had cutaneous melanoma.

Patients were ineligible given autoimmune disease history or systemic immunosuppression. TCRdb's copy holds only in-frame clones and misses some; the assay was immunoSEQ multiplex PCR. The repertoire has tens of thousands of clones, 80% to 90% of them found once; the top ten carry about 1.1%. Broader study findings: More expanded clones were seen, on average, in CD8+ T cells than in CD4+.

In regard to this clone: Its antigen is as yet unknown.

This TCR derives from an adult with an advanced solid tumor such as melanoma, head and neck, liver or kidney cancer. Sequenced here: CD4+ or CD8+ T cells sorted from blood, sampled in a trial of the OX40 agonist ivuxolimab.

CDR3 sequence (DNA): TGTGCCAGTAGATTAGGGACTGCCGGGACAGTTGAATATAGCAATCAGCCCCAGCATTTT. Its protein product is CASRLGTAGTVEYSNQPQHF. This chain joins TRBV19 and TRBJ1-5; 7 positions match TRBD1. The CDR3 loop spans 20 amino acids. Unmatched junction bases numbered 20, after V lost 6 bases and J lost 0 bases. The germline gives CDR1 LNHDA, CDR2 SQIVND (reference sequence).